A selection of T cell receptor beta chains follows, all from one sample in a study of shared T cell receptors in the human thymus. Sequenced by immunoSEQ multiplex PCR; TCRdb stores in-frame clones only, minus some. Counted here are about 660,000 clones, around 87% occurring once; the ten biggest clones make up 0.0094%. The data also belong to a second study, concerning human thymus T cells.

Specimen: thymocytes. The origin of the receptors is a boy in the first two years of life with a congenital heart defect. CDR3s include the opening cysteine and the closing phenylalanine or tryptophan. The order of the fields is V gene, clone size, CDR3 protein. Clone size appears in some rows only: once, few, many, or a class for an expanded clone.

TRBV28 | . | CASSWIRDRAYGYTF
TRBV15 | . | CATSRTLSGKSSYNEQFF
TRBV7-9 | . | CASSNARGAPYEQYF
TRBV27 | once | CASSLTGTWLYQPQHF
TRBV10-3 | . | CAISESAGAVQETQYF
TRBV25-1 | . | CASSEYGVSGEQYF
TRBV28 | . | CASSQDFLSTDTQYF
TRBV27 | few | CASRDRGNYGYTF
TRBV11-2 | . | CASSPSLETGRTENQPQHF
TRBV7-9 | few | CASKMSGGAFF
TRBV9 | . | CASSESTSGANVLTF
TRBV27 | . | CASRSRVGDSNQPQHF
TRBV18 | . | CASSPIQGYEQYF
TRBV28 | . | CASRWDRGLGTEAFF
TRBV5-6 | once | CASSLYRAMNTGELFF
TRBV4-3 | . | CASSQGGQETQYF
TRBV28 | . | CASSFICDRGNTEAFF
TRBV29-1 | few | CSVRLTGDNTGELFF
TRBV5-1 | . | CASSLGPTSGGTYEQYF
TRBV6-6 | . | CASSSDRDQGEKLFF
TRBV28 | . | CASSLWGVAYGYTF
TRBV28 | few | CASSPQELTEAFF
TRBV7-2 | . | CASLAGGNSYNSPLHF
TRBV5-1 | . | CASSFEPGGGDNEQFF
TRBV28 | . | CASSTPTTKNLQGHYGYTF